This entry describes one TCR beta chain. Its antigen is unknown. The data belong to a study of shared clonotypes between healthy human individuals. General observations from the study: In a handful of donors, around 4.5% of naive CD4 clonotypes appeared in common.

The ends were cut back, 5 bases at V and 1 base at J, with 18 bases in the middle. CDR1 is MDHEN and CDR2 is SYDVKM in the germline V gene. The CDR3 totals 17 residues. Naive CD8 cells, CD45RO-negative and positively selected for CCR7, excluded terminally differentiated effector memory CD45RA+ cells. How the authors handled the data: Owing to the provision of junction-only sequences devoid of quality scores by immunoSEQ, filtering differed. TCRdb keeps only in-frame clones here, not all; method: immunoSEQ multiplex PCR. V and J calls and clone size are those listed in that table; D and trimming were worked out from the DNA. The sample contains about 2.1 million clones, about 93% of which appear only once.

The chain couples TRBV28 to TRBJ2-1; the D gene is possibly TRBD1 (6 bases). The TCR was taken from a man younger than 35 in good health. Some clones in this sample may be carry-over from other donors' samples. Material for sequencing was naive CD8+ T cells from PBMCs. This CDR3 is CASSTGRVQGSYNEQFF. In nucleotides, the CDR3 is TGTGCCAGCAGTACTGGAAGGGTACAGGGTTCCTACAATGAGCAGTTCTTC.